A selection of T cell receptor beta chains follows, all from one sample in a study of shared clonotypes between healthy human individuals. Sequenced by immunoSEQ multiplex PCR; TCRdb stores in-frame clones only, minus some. The sample lists about 490,000 clones, 65% to 85% occurring once. The sequencing sample was made of PBMCs. The receptor set was obtained from a woman aged 35 to 49 in good health. Some clones in this sample may be carry-over from other donors' samples. The CDR3 runs from the conserved cysteine through the conserved F or W. Fields, in order: J gene, clone size, V gene, D gene, CDR3 protein, CDR3 DNA. A D gene is named only where the DNA matches it firmly. Expanded clones get a size class; other rows say once, few or many, or leave the size out.

J gene: TRBJ2-5; clone size: NA; V gene: TRBV9; D gene: NA; CDR3 protein: CASSVGIAAQETQYF; CDR3 DNA: TGTGCCAGCAGCGTCGGGATAGCGGCCCAAGAGACCCAGTACTTC
J gene: TRBJ2-2; clone size: NA; V gene: TRBV19; D gene: TRBD1; CDR3 protein: CASSIGQGIGELFF; CDR3 DNA: TGTGCCAGTAGTATCGGACAGGGAATCGGGGAGCTGTTTTTT
J gene: TRBJ2-7; clone size: NA; V gene: TRBV7-3; D gene: TRBD2; CDR3 protein: CASSTSGRYEQYF; CDR3 DNA: TGTGCCAGCAGCACTAGCGGGAGGTACGAGCAGTACTTC
J gene: TRBJ2-2; clone size: NA; V gene: TRBV19; D gene: TRBD2; CDR3 protein: CASRAGGGTGELFF; CDR3 DNA: TGTGCCAGTAGGGCGGGGGGCGGCACCGGGGAGCTGTTTTTT
J gene: TRBJ1-1; clone size: NA; V gene: TRBV7-2; D gene: NA; CDR3 protein: CASSLTVRGTEAFF; CDR3 DNA: TGTGCCAGCAGCTTAACGGTCAGGGGCACTGAAGCTTTCTTT
J gene: TRBJ2-3; clone size: NA; V gene: TRBV7-2; D gene: TRBD2; CDR3 protein: CASSRGLAGGADTQYF; CDR3 DNA: TGTGCCAGCAGCCGAGGACTAGCGGGAGGGGCAGATACGCAGTATTTT
J gene: TRBJ2-7; clone size: once; V gene: TRBV2; D gene: TRBD2; CDR3 protein: CASGLAGSHYEQYF; CDR3 DNA: TGTGCCAGCGGGCTAGCGGGAAGTCACTACGAGCAGTACTTC
J gene: TRBJ2-3; clone size: NA; V gene: TRBV9; D gene: NA; CDR3 protein: CASSARPAGTDTQYF; CDR3 DNA: TGTGCCAGCAGCGCACGCCCAGCTGGCACAGATACGCAGTATTTT
J gene: TRBJ2-5; clone size: NA; V gene: TRBV4-2; D gene: TRBD2; CDR3 protein: CASSQDSLAGVKTQYF; CDR3 DNA: TGTGCCAGCAGCCAAGATAGTCTAGCGGGAGTGAAGACCCAGTACTTC
J gene: TRBJ2-5; clone size: NA; V gene: TRBV10-3; D gene: NA; CDR3 protein: CATRDFQETQYF; CDR3 DNA: TGTGCCACCCGGGACTTTCAAGAGACCCAGTACTTC
J gene: TRBJ2-3; clone size: once; V gene: TRBV15; D gene: TRBD2; CDR3 protein: CATSTNPGLAGTDTQYF; CDR3 DNA: TGTGCCACCAGCACCAACCCGGGACTAGCGGGCACAGATACGCAGTATTTT
J gene: TRBJ1-2; clone size: NA; V gene: TRBV6-1; D gene: NA; CDR3 protein: CASSEGWAGSGYTF; CDR3 DNA: TGTGCCAGCAGTGAAGGGTGGGCAGGGTCTGGCTACACCTTC
J gene: TRBJ2-5; clone size: NA; V gene: TRBV7-7; D gene: NA; CDR3 protein: CASSLGSAGSQETQYF; CDR3 DNA: TGTGCTAGCAGCTTAGGTTCAGCCGGGAGTCAAGAGACCCAGTACTTC
J gene: TRBJ1-2; clone size: NA; V gene: TRBV28; D gene: NA; CDR3 protein: CASSPWDNLSSYGYTF; CDR3 DNA: TGTGCCAGCAGTCCCTGGGACAATTTGTCCTCCTATGGCTACACCTTC
J gene: TRBJ2-1; clone size: NA; V gene: TRBV7-9; D gene: TRBD2; CDR3 protein: CASSFASGTNEQFF; CDR3 DNA: TGTGCCAGCAGCTTTGCTAGCGGGACCAATGAGCAGTTCTTC
J gene: TRBJ1-4; clone size: NA; V gene: TRBV30; D gene: NA; CDR3 protein: CAWSQGQLLFF; CDR3 DNA: TGTGCCTGGAGTCAGGGCCAGTTACTGTTTTTT
J gene: TRBJ1-1; clone size: NA; V gene: TRBV10-1; D gene: TRBD1; CDR3 protein: CASSPGGQGFEAFF; CDR3 DNA: TGCGCCAGCAGTCCCGGAGGACAGGGTTTTGAAGCTTTCTTT
J gene: TRBJ2-3; clone size: NA; V gene: TRBV5-5; D gene: NA; CDR3 protein: CASSFPTEDTQYF; CDR3 DNA: TGTGCCAGCAGCTTCCCCACAGAGGATACGCAGTATTTT
J gene: TRBJ1-2; clone size: NA; V gene: TRBV28; D gene: TRBD1; CDR3 protein: CAIELGQGGYGYTF; CDR3 DNA: TGTGCCATCGAACTGGGACAGGGAGGGTATGGCTACACCTTC
J gene: TRBJ2-3; clone size: NA; V gene: TRBV5-4; D gene: TRBD2; CDR3 protein: CASSLMTQAGVGTDTQYF; CDR3 DNA: TGTGCCAGCAGCTTGATGACCCAAGCGGGAGTGGGCACAGATACGCAGTATTTT
J gene: TRBJ1-3; clone size: NA; V gene: TRBV30; D gene: NA; CDR3 protein: CAWSVKAGGNTIYF; CDR3 DNA: TGTGCCTGGAGTGTAAAGGCAGGGGGAAACACCATATATTTT
J gene: TRBJ2-1; clone size: NA; V gene: TRBV9; D gene: TRBD2; CDR3 protein: CASSVARSGGSTYNEQFF; CDR3 DNA: TGTGCCAGCAGCGTAGCCCGTAGCGGGGGATCGACCTACAATGAGCAGTTCTTC
J gene: TRBJ2-7; clone size: few; V gene: TRBV10-1; D gene: NA; CDR3 protein: CASSDSGPYEQYF; CDR3 DNA: TGCGCCAGCAGTGATAGCGGACCCTACGAGCAGTACTTC
J gene: TRBJ1-2; clone size: NA; V gene: TRBV20-1; D gene: NA; CDR3 protein: CSAEGELCYTF; CDR3 DNA: TGCAGTGCTGAAGGGGAGCTATGCTACACCTTC
J gene: TRBJ2-3; clone size: NA; V gene: TRBV30; D gene: TRBD1; CDR3 protein: CAFRTGGSTDTQYF; CDR3 DNA: TGTGCCTTTCGGACAGGGGGAAGCACAGATACGCAGTATTTT
J gene: TRBJ2-7; clone size: few; V gene: TRBV18; D gene: TRBD2; CDR3 protein: CASSPTGGGYEQYF; CDR3 DNA: TGTGCCAGCTCACCCACCGGGGGGGGCTACGAGCAGTACTTC
J gene: TRBJ1-5; clone size: NA; V gene: TRBV6-1; D gene: NA; CDR3 protein: CASSQDPFSNQPQHF; CDR3 DNA: TGTGCCAGCAGTCAAGACCCTTTTAGCAATCAGCCCCAGCATTTT
J gene: TRBJ1-1; clone size: NA; V gene: TRBV11-2; D gene: NA; CDR3 protein: CASSLDGGEAFF; CDR3 DNA: TGTGCCAGCAGCTTAGATGGCGGGGAAGCTTTCTTT
J gene: TRBJ1-6; clone size: NA; V gene: TRBV27; D gene: NA; CDR3 protein: CASSLLGWGFRSYNSPLHF; CDR3 DNA: TGTGCCAGCAGTTTATTAGGATGGGGATTTAGGTCCTATAATTCACCCCTCCACTTT
J gene: TRBJ2-1; clone size: NA; V gene: TRBV5-4; D gene: NA; CDR3 protein: CASSLGKGTGNEQFF; CDR3 DNA: TGTGCCAGCAGCTTGGGGAAGGGGACCGGCAATGAGCAGTTCTTC
J gene: TRBJ2-3; clone size: NA; V gene: TRBV6-4; D gene: NA; CDR3 protein: CASSGGTGDTQYF; CDR3 DNA: TGTGCCAGCAGCGGCGGCACCGGGGATACGCAGTATTTT
J gene: TRBJ1-1; clone size: NA; V gene: TRBV28; D gene: NA; CDR3 protein: CASSWSGGAFF; CDR3 DNA: TGTGCCAGCAGCTGGTCCGGTGGCGCTTTCTTT
J gene: TRBJ2-5; clone size: NA; V gene: TRBV18; D gene: NA; CDR3 protein: CASSPPGSTQTQYF; CDR3 DNA: TGTGCCAGCTCACCACCGGGGTCAACACAGACCCAGTACTTC
J gene: TRBJ1-2; clone size: NA; V gene: TRBV4-1; D gene: NA; CDR3 protein: CASSQETYYGYTF; CDR3 DNA: TGCGCCAGCAGCCAAGAAACTTACTATGGCTACACCTTC
J gene: TRBJ1-2; clone size: NA; V gene: TRBV29-1; D gene: TRBD1; CDR3 protein: CSVAPGQGIYTF; CDR3 DNA: TGCAGCGTCGCACCGGGACAGGGGATCTACACCTTC
J gene: TRBJ2-7; clone size: once; V gene: TRBV5-6; D gene: NA; CDR3 protein: CASSLVVAPTYEQYF; CDR3 DNA: TGTGCCAGCAGCTTGGTGGTAGCGCCAACCTACGAGCAGTACTTC
J gene: TRBJ2-7; clone size: NA; V gene: TRBV19; D gene: NA; CDR3 protein: CASSISPDEQYF; CDR3 DNA: TGTGCCAGTAGTATAAGTCCCGACGAGCAGTACTTC
J gene: TRBJ1-1; clone size: few; V gene: TRBV19; D gene: NA; CDR3 protein: CASSIVGRDTEAFF; CDR3 DNA: TGTGCCAGTAGTATAGTAGGTAGGGACACTGAAGCTTTCTTT
J gene: TRBJ1-1; clone size: NA; V gene: TRBV7-9; D gene: NA; CDR3 protein: CASSLASRNTEAFF; CDR3 DNA: TGTGCCAGCAGCTTAGCTTCCAGGAACACTGAAGCTTTCTTT
J gene: TRBJ2-5; clone size: NA; V gene: TRBV5-1; D gene: TRBD2; CDR3 protein: CASSRGLAEETQYF; CDR3 DNA: TGCGCCAGCAGCCGGGGACTAGCGGAAGAGACCCAGTACTTC
J gene: TRBJ2-5; clone size: NA; V gene: TRBV6-4; D gene: NA; CDR3 protein: CASGERFEYQETQYF; CDR3 DNA: TGTGCCAGCGGGGAGCGTTTTGAGTACCAAGAGACCCAGTACTTC
J gene: TRBJ2-2; clone size: NA; V gene: TRBV7-9; D gene: NA; CDR3 protein: CASSFETVAGELFF; CDR3 DNA: TGTGCCAGCAGCTTCGAGACAGTCGCCGGGGAGCTGTTTTTT
J gene: TRBJ1-4; clone size: NA; V gene: TRBV5-1; D gene: NA; CDR3 protein: CASSLSGGVNEKLFF; CDR3 DNA: TGCGCCAGCAGCTTGTCCGGGGGGGTGAATGAAAAACTGTTTTTT
J gene: TRBJ2-7; clone size: NA; V gene: TRBV9; D gene: TRBD1; CDR3 protein: CASSAGTGGWEQYF; CDR3 DNA: TGTGCCAGCAGCGCGGGGACAGGGGGCTGGGAGCAGTACTTC
J gene: TRBJ1-1; clone size: NA; V gene: TRBV28; D gene: TRBD1; CDR3 protein: CASSFRTGLDTETFF; CDR3 DNA: TGTGCCAGCAGTTTCAGGACAGGGTTGGACACTGAAACTTTCTTT
J gene: TRBJ2-7; clone size: NA; V gene: TRBV11-2; D gene: NA; CDR3 protein: CASSLDPVSEQYF; CDR3 DNA: TGTGCCAGCAGCTTAGATCCCGTTTCCGAGCAGTACTTC
J gene: TRBJ1-1; clone size: NA; V gene: TRBV27; D gene: NA; CDR3 protein: CASSFSRTNTEAFF; CDR3 DNA: TGTGCCAGCAGTTTTTCCAGGACGAACACTGAAGCTTTCTTT
J gene: TRBJ2-7; clone size: NA; V gene: TRBV7-9; D gene: NA; CDR3 protein: CASSLGTSGGAEQYF; CDR3 DNA: TGTGCCAGCAGCCTCGGGACGTCGGGCGGCGCCGAGCAGTACTTC
J gene: TRBJ1-2; clone size: NA; V gene: TRBV28; D gene: NA; CDR3 protein: CASANRAGYTF; CDR3 DNA: TGTGCCAGCGCTAACAGGGCAGGCTACACCTTC
J gene: TRBJ2-7; clone size: once; V gene: TRBV28; D gene: TRBD1; CDR3 protein: CASSSPRPGQLPYEQYF; CDR3 DNA: TGTGCCAGCAGTTCCCCCCGTCCGGGACAGCTCCCCTACGAGCAGTACTTC
J gene: TRBJ2-7; clone size: NA; V gene: TRBV28; D gene: TRBD1; CDR3 protein: CASRTQGETYEQYF; CDR3 DNA: TGTGCCAGCCGAACGCAGGGGGAGACTTACGAGCAGTACTTC
J gene: TRBJ2-7; clone size: once; V gene: TRBV21-1; D gene: NA; CDR3 protein: CASSKGTGLAGIYEQYF; CDR3 DNA: TGTGCCAGCAGCAAAGGGACAGGACTAGCGGGAATCTACGAGCAGTACTTC